One and the same sample provided the 21 T cell receptor beta chains below, sequenced in a study of OX40 agonist ivuxolimab in advanced cancers. Receptor amplification or capture employed the immunoSEQ multiplex PCR assay. The clones in this table, taken by TCRdb from immuneACCESS, are in-frame only. Not every clone is retained; where verified, under half of the shortfall comes from an unresolved V gene, and the cause of the rest is unknown. Recorded for this sample are approximately 94,000 clones; around 93% of them occurred a single time. Together, the top ten hold roughly 0.56% of the sample. The material sequenced was CD4+ or CD8+ T cells sorted from blood, taken in a trial of the OX40 agonist ivuxolimab. These receptors came from an adult with an advanced solid tumor such as melanoma, head and neck, liver or kidney cancer.

The chain has TRBV5-8 and TRBJ2-1; D may be TRBD1 (6 bases). This CDR3 is 18 amino acids long. CDR1 and CDR2 (germline): SGHTS, YDEGEE. The germline V and J ends were trimmed by 3 bases and 0 bases, with 19 bases remaining between them. CDR3 amino acids: CASSSYTRDNYSYNEQFF. The CDR3 DNA reads TGTGCCAGCAGCTCCTATACCCGGGACAATTACTCCTACAATGAGCAGTTCTTC.

V usage is TRBV7-2 and J usage is TRBJ2-2; D is uncertain. Germline CDR1 is SGHTA and CDR2 is FQGNSA. This CDR3 spans 13 amino acids. The V end was cut by 5 bases, the J end by 7 bases, with 11 bases between. CDR3 sequence reads: CASSNHAIGELFF. The CDR3 DNA sequence: TGTGCCAGCAGCAATCATGCGATCGGGGAGCTGTTTTTT.

The chain combines TRBV7-2 with TRBJ1-3; the D is unclear. Germline lookup yields CDR1 SGHTA and CDR2 FQGNSA. This CDR3 has 13 amino acids. V lost 3 bases and J lost 4, with 7 bases in between. CDR3 loop: CASSFTDGNTIYF. The CDR3 DNA reads TGTGCCAGCAGCTTCACGGACGGAAACACCATATATTTT.

This rearrangement joins TRBV7-9 to TRBJ1-3; perhaps TRBD1 as D (5 bases). The CDR3 covers 14 residues. Germline lookup yields CDR1 SEHNR and CDR2 FQNEAQ (reference sequence). Trimming pared 2 bases from V and 4 bases from J, leaving 9 bases between. The DNA of the CDR3 is TGTGCCAGCAGCTTACAGGGTTCAGGAAACACCATATATTTT. Protein product: CASSLQGSGNTIYF.

Only a few counts were recorded for this clone. The gene calls are TRBV2 and TRBJ1-2; maybe TRBD1 (5 bases). The CDR3 sequence is 14 residues long. With 3 bases removed from V and 4 bases from J, the gap between germline ends came to 12 bases. Looked up from germline, CDR1 is SNHLY and CDR2 is FYNNEI. The CDR3 region has the DNA TGTGCCAGCAGTGAGGGGCTCTTGGGCTATGGCTACACCTTC. Protein: CASSEGLLGYGYTF.

The chain carries TRBV20-1 and TRBJ2-7; D ambiguous. V shed 0 bases and J shed 4 bases, with 1 base lying between them. Germline V CDR1 and CDR2: DFQATT, SNEGSKA (reference sequence). There are 10 residues in the CDR3. The CDR3 is CSAREYEQYF. The DNA for the CDR3 is TGCAGTGCTAGAGAGTACGAGCAGTACTTC.

The J gene is TRBJ2-1, the V gene TRBV7-3, with D perhaps TRBD1 (6 bases). Germline assignment: CDR1 SGHTA and CDR2 FQGTGA. This CDR3 spans 19 amino acids. V shed 1 base and J shed 3 bases, with 22 bases lying between them. The CDR3 coding sequence is TGTGCCAGCAGCTTAAAATCTCCAGCCGGACAGCCGGGCTACAATGAGCAGTTCTTC. Translating gives CASSLKSPAGQPGYNEQFF.

The chain links TRBV11-2 to TRBJ2-5; 8 bases agree with TRBD1. CDR1 SGHAT and CDR2 FQNNGV come from the germline V gene. V lost 5 bases and J lost 1; bases outside the gene matches: 6. The CDR3 has 15 amino acids. Here the CDR3 DNA reads TGTGCCAGCAGCCCCCGGACAGGGTTCCAAGAGACCCAGTACTTC. This translates into CASSPRTGFQETQYF.

V gene TRBV6-6 combines with J gene TRBJ2-7; D unresolved. Germline V gene lookup returns CDR1 MNHNY and CDR2 SVGAGI (reference sequence). The V and J ends lost 4 bases and 6 bases respectively, with 4 bases between them. The length of the CDR3 is 10 residues. The CDR3 region is CASSSSEQYF. The CDR3 DNA sequence: TGTGCCAGCAGTTCAAGCGAGCAGTACTTC.

This rearrangement joins TRBV5-1 to TRBJ2-5; possibly TRBD1 or TRBD2 for D (5 bases each). CDR1 is SGHRS, CDR2 YFSETQ, per germline. The CDR3 is made up of 17 amino acids. V lost 1 base to trimming and J lost 5 bases, with 21 bases between them. The DNA of the CDR3 is TGCGCCAGCAGCTTGAACCCTACCGGGGCCTCAAGGGAGACCCAGTACTTC. It codes for CASSLNPTGASRETQYF.

V gene TRBV5-1 combines with J gene TRBJ2-6, with TRBD1 identical over 9 bases. V gave up 4 bases and J gave up 4 bases; unmatched junction bases: 3. The CDR3 loop spans 15 amino acids. Germline CDR1 reads SGHRS; CDR2 reads YFSETQ. In DNA form, the CDR3 reads TGCGCCAGCAGCGGACAGGGGTCCGGGGCCAACGTCCTGACTTTC. This encodes CASSGQGSGANVLTF.

The chain recombines TRBV7-2 with TRBJ1-2; D is unclear. Germline assignment: CDR1 SGHTA and CDR2 FQGNSA. CDR3 length equals 15 residues. The germline V and J ends were trimmed by 5 bases and 7 bases, with 20 bases remaining between them. The CDR3 loop reads CASSPGGSPGGGYTF. In DNA form, the CDR3 reads TGTGCCAGCAGCCCCGGCGGGAGCCCAGGTGGTGGCTACACCTTC.

The V gene is TRBV19, the J gene TRBJ2-7; D is perhaps TRBD1 or TRBD2 (5 bases each). CDR1 and CDR2 from the germline V gene are LNHDA and SQIVND (reference sequence). The V and J ends lost 1 base and 2 bases respectively, with 12 bases between them. The CDR3 has 15 amino acids. This CDR3 reads CASSIGGVDPYEQYF. CDR3 bases: TGTGCCAGTAGTATAGGAGGGGTGGATCCCTACGAGCAGTACTTC. The full variable domain, rest sourced from reference TRBV19 and TRBJ2-7, is DGGITQSPKYLFRKEGQNVTLSCEQNLNHDAMYWYRQDPGQGLRLIYYSQIVNDFQKGDIAEGYSVSREKKESFPLTVTSAQKNPTAFYLCASSIGGVDPYEQYFGPGTRLTVT.

The chain carries TRBV27 and TRBJ1-2, with 7 bases fitting TRBD1. This CDR3 is 16 amino acids long. The germline gives CDR1 MNHEY, CDR2 SMNVEV (reference sequence). V was clipped by 5 bases and J by 0 bases; unmatched bases: 9. The CDR3 nucleotides read TGTGCCAGCAGTCCCACCCCGGGACAGTCTAACTATGGCTACACCTTC. Encoded protein: CASSPTPGQSNYGYTF.

The V and J genes are TRBV5-1 and TRBJ2-5; 11 nucleotides align to TRBD1. The CDR3 is 16 amino acids. V trimming: 3 bases; J trimming: 5 bases; junction bases outside the gene matches: 9. Germline V gene lookup returns CDR1 SGHRS and CDR2 YFSETQ. The CDR3 coding sequence is TGCGCCAGCAGCTCGACCCGGACAGGGGGCGGGGAGACCCAGTACTTC. Translation: CASSSTRTGGGETQYF.

Concerning this clone: The same CDR3 arises from other DNA sequences in this sample as well. V is TRBV6-5 and J is TRBJ1-3; no clear D gene. V lost 0 bases, J lost 0 bases, and 6 bases lay in between. The CDR3 covers 15 residues. Germline V gene sequence: CDR1 MNHEY, CDR2 SVGAGI. The CDR3 DNA is TGTGCCAGCAGTTACTCACTCCTCTCTGGAAACACCATATATTTT. It codes for CASSYSLLSGNTIYF.

The sample holds one count of this clone. This chain joins TRBV9 and TRBJ2-2; TRBD1 is a possible D gene (5 bases). Trimming pared 0 bases from V and 2 bases from J, leaving 5 bases between. CDR3 length: 14 amino acids. Germline loops: CDR1 SGDLS, CDR2 YYNGEE. CDR3 nucleotides: TGTGCCAGCAGCGTAGGGACAAACACCGGGGAGCTGTTTTTT. Protein product: CASSVGTNTGELFF.

This clone was picked up one time. The rearrangement joins TRBV21-1 to TRBJ2-5; the DNA was not used to check the table's D call, TRBD1. TRBV21-1 is designated a pseudogene. The CDR3 runs 16 residues. CDR3 region: CASSKGKGTSQETQYF. The CDR3 region has the DNA TGTGCCAGCAGCAAAGGAAAGGGGACATCTCAAGAGACCCAGTACTTC.

V is TRBV7-9 and J is TRBJ1-1; no definite D call. Trimming took off 4 bases at V and 0 bases at J, with 9 bases between the two ends. CDR1 is SEHNR and CDR2 is FQNEAQ in the germline V gene (reference sequence). There are 14 residues in the CDR3. This CDR3 reads CASSSQSMNTEAFF. CDR3 sequence (DNA): TGTGCCAGCAGCTCACAATCTATGAACACTGAAGCTTTCTTT.

The V call is TRBV28, the J call TRBJ2-7, with D unresolved. CDR1 is MDHEN, CDR2 SYDVKM, per germline. V lost 3 bases and J 5 bases, leaving 8 bases between the germline ends. This CDR3 spans 12 amino acids. The CDR3 loop is CASSLQTDEQYF. As DNA, the CDR3 is TGTGCCAGCAGTTTGCAGACGGACGAGCAGTACTTC.

For the CDR3, the DNA is TGTGCCAGCAGCTACCGACAGGGTCCCTACAATGAGCAGTTCTTC. The encoded protein is CASSYRQGPYNEQFF. The gene calls are TRBV7-2 and TRBJ2-1; 7 bases fit TRBD1. The CDR3 loop spans 15 amino acids. The germline V gene encodes CDR1 SGHTA and CDR2 FQGNSA. V lost 4 bases to trimming and J lost 2 bases; unmatched junction nucleotides: 5.